This TCR beta chain originates from a study of cytomegalovirus exposure and HLA in healthy donors (TCRdb year 2017). With regard to the full study: According to an earlier analysis of several hundred of the donors, 200 million or so T cells yielded 90 million to 130 million unique TCR beta sequences and about 300 Gb of sequence data. Genome-wide SNP genotypes for about 65% of the roughly 670 donors were used in a later genetic analysis, which treated that subset as a discovery cohort. The study combined high-throughput TCR immunosequencing, statistical association of individual TCRs with disease status, and machine learning to predict cytomegalovirus infection status. Donor age, sex, ethnicity and CMV serostatus were compiled alongside the repertoire data. An early release that covered about 600 HLA-typed donors contained about 300 gigabases of sequencing data and 65 million to 100 million unique TCR sequences. Because of strong linkage in the cohort, five DR-DQ haplotypes were treated as single units for association and clustering. All discovery cohort repertoires had been generated on a single sequencing platform. The study aimed to test whether signatures of past pathogen exposure could be identified by cataloging public T cell receptors. Along with the roughly 710-subject first cohort, a separate validation cohort of over a hundred different subjects was used. To decide whether each TCR beta V gene segment behaved as functional or pseudogenic, an earlier analysis of some 600 of the donors relied on high-throughput TCR beta sequencing. Typing coverage differed by locus: A, B, C, DRB1 and DQB1 were typed in roughly 629-630 donors, DQA1 in about 500, DPA1 in some 600, and DPB1 in 472. The genetic ancestry cluster associated with self-reported Caucasian donors included roughly 84% of the roughly 390 genotyped donors. The study used immunosequencing to profile the T cell repertoires of approximately 690 subjects and linked those repertoires to cytomegalovirus serostatus. A later analysis re-examined previously published TCR beta repertoires from about 670 donors and added high-resolution HLA genotyping to investigate patterns of TCR occurrence. On average, about 240,000 unique TCR beta nucleotide sequences were sequenced per donor among a few hundred genotyped donors of the cohort, with 15% to 20% of those sequences being non-productive. Rather than drawing on any new phenotypic data, the later analysis identified candidate immune exposures from TCR beta sequences and the way those sequences occurred across donors. HLA typing included class I and class II loci at four-digit resolution. What the study reported, not specific to this receptor: Sequencing depth was assumed to be roughly uniform across donors in the presence/absence analyses, though that assumption may not hold. When HLA alleles, especially DR and DQ, strongly co-occurred, TCR associations were difficult to assign to individual alleles. Because counts were too low, seventeen rarely observed V segments, including chromosome 9 orphons, were left out of the earlier analysis of approximately 580 of the donors. In a later analysis, TCR association rates were found to vary across HLA loci, with the most associated TCRs seen for DRB1 alleles and the fewest for HLA-C alleles. Across donors, most TCR sequences were observed very rarely, whereas some public TCRs were present in many individuals. Because the 87-base-pair reads could not distinguish some IMGT-functional V segments, including TRBV6-2 and TRBV6-3, those segments were excluded. A further reported finding was that TCR beta sequences accurately predicted the HLA-A and HLA-B alleles for most subjects in the first cohort. A group of highly shared sequence variants was considered likely to be a technical artifact of the sequencing pipeline. Broadly in line with IMGT annotations, most TCR beta V segments showed up in productive rearrangements about 87% or about 30% of the time in an earlier analysis of approximately 600 of the donors. A total of about 150 TCR beta chains were listed by the study as associated with cytomegalovirus. In vitro tests confirmed that a few of the cytomegalovirus-associated TCR beta chains recognize cytomegalovirus antigens. In this cohort, only TCR beta chains were sequenced, and detectable features were limited by the absence of alpha or paired-chain data. Specific HLA alleles were associated with 15,000 to 20,000 TCR beta sequences at a false discovery rate of 0.05 in a later analysis. In a later analysis, HLA-associated TCR beta chains were found to be more clonally expanded and to have lower generation probabilities than equally common non-associated chains. In a later analysis, most CMV-associated TCR beta chains were found to appear HLA-restricted, with HLA associations seemingly driven largely by CMV exposure. In a later genetic analysis, fewer N-insertions in productive TCRs were reported among donors in an Asian-associated ancestry cluster than the roughly 700-donor mean. In a later genetic analysis, a missense DCLRE1C variant was associated with V-gene and J-gene trimming of TCR beta chains, and the association was replicated in an independent cohort. In a later analysis, several top co-occurrence clusters were reported to appear linked to parvovirus B19, influenza, CMV and Epstein-Barr virus. The authors suggested that the approach could potentially be generalized to other disease states and immunological phenotypes. HLA typing was unavailable for some donors at each locus, so association tests used only the typed subset. The classifier was reported to diagnose cytomegalovirus status with high specificity and sensitivity in both the original and validation cohorts. Immune exposure information for the cohort was limited to CMV serostatus. Linkage disequilibrium might explain the correlated functional status among segregating V segments, but an unknown experimental factor could not be excluded.

Including the terminal cysteine and phenylalanine, the CDR3 comprises 16 residues. The DNA shown is the 48-base CDR3, in frame from base 1. Relative to germline, V is missing 1 base and J is missing 0 bases, with 2 bases of the junction outside any gene match. Sequences GTSNPN (CDR1) and SVGIG (CDR2) are obtained from the germline V gene (reference sequence). Libraries were prepared through the immunoSEQ multiplex PCR assay. A mixture of 60 forward primers for TCR Vbeta segments and 13 reverse primers for TCR Jbeta segments was used in the multiplex PCR. The CDR3 region of rearranged TCR beta genes was amplified from genomic DNA with a multiplex PCR assay. The amplified TCR beta libraries were sequenced on the Illumina HiSeq System as 87-base-pair reads. The original methods were these. In a later analysis, 80 million or so unique TCR beta chains were counted across the 650 to 750 repertoires, and about 9.9 million of these chains were shared by at least two donors. A nearest-neighbor algorithm error-corrected the raw reads and collapsed the reads into unique sequences, merging closely related sequences to remove PCR and sequencing errors. Alignment of CDR3 sequences to IMGT reference sequences was used to assign V, D and J gene segments. Each retained sequence needed at least a six-nucleotide match to both a V gene segment and a J gene segment. Rearrangements were called productive when the CDR3 lacked stop codons and stayed in frame with V and J; all others were non-productive. CDR3 was defined according to IMGT convention as the region running from the second conserved V-encoded cysteine to the conserved J-encoded phenylalanine. Sequences without an unambiguous match to a single V gene segment were excluded from the earlier analysis of approximately 560 of the donors. An earlier analysis of almost 600 of the donors classified V segments as functional when productive rearrangements were above 56.7% and as segregating when the standard deviation between donors was above 5%. A statistical classification framework was developed to diagnose cytomegalovirus status using the catalog of TCR beta chain sequences. V and J gene assignment, in a later analysis, came from comparing TCR nucleotide sequences with IMGT/GENE-DB human TR gene sequences. A later analysis assigned CDR3 sequences and most-parsimonious VDJ recombination scenarios with the TCRdist pipeline. A later analysis defined each TCR beta chain by its CDR3 amino acid sequence plus V-gene family, and excluded reads lacking a unique V-gene family. As a way to deal with suspected cross-contamination and a sequencing artifact, a later analysis dropped nearly 600 nucleotide sequences that were highly shared and had low generation probability. For each public chain, a later analysis derived a clonal expansion index from normalized ranks of inferred template counts within each repertoire. In a later analysis, generation probabilities were computed with a VDJ recombination model fitted to out-of-frame rearrangements, and the resulting probabilities were checked against IGoR. Hypergeometric tests were used in a later analysis to score TCR-TCR, TCR-HLA and TCR-CMV co-occurrence, with a repertoire-size bias correction applied to the TCR pairs. In a later analysis, false discovery rates were estimated by permuting HLA or CMV assignments 20 times. In a later analysis, co-occurring TCRs were grouped using DBSCAN, and TCRdist sequence similarity was added for clustering within HLA-allele-positive subsets. Co-occurrence clustering excluded repertoires with fewer than 30,000 or more than 120,000 public chains, plus five with anomalous nucleotide sharing. TCRdb mirrors the immuneACCESS table, restricted to in-frame sequences. Some clones are absent from its copies; in checked studies, under half trace to an unresolved V gene, and the reason for the others is unknown. V and J calls and clone size are copied from that table; D and trimming were computed from the DNA. The sample data list 150,000 to 250,000 clones, and roughly four fifths of these were observed just once. Over 5% of the sample goes to the ten largest clones.

With regard to this clone: The target of this receptor is not known. No base quality values were provided; no much bigger clone lies one nucleotide off.

The cohort was made up of under 800 healthy bone marrow donors. All cohort members were sampled while nominally healthy, although unrecorded immune exposures were likely present. The donor was CMV seropositive and belonged to the group of about 290 seropositive cohort members. Every donor gave a peripheral blood sample, and the peripheral blood mononuclear cells from that sample were used for TCR beta sequencing. Genomic DNA extraction from the blood cell samples was performed with the Qiagen DNeasy Blood Extraction Kit. The chain joins TRBV30 to TRBJ2-6, with 8 middle bases fitting TRBD2. The TCR sequence derives from a woman aged 50 to 60 in good health and CMV-seropositive. Sequenced sample: PBMCs. CDR3 sequence: CAWSAGTSSGANVLTF. The bases read TGTGCCTGGAGTGCGGGGACTAGCTCTGGGGCCAACGTCCTGACTTTC.